This TCR beta chain was retrieved from a study of T cell changes during pregnancy in multiple sclerosis. TCRdb keeps only in-frame clones here, not all; method: immunoSEQ multiplex PCR. The sample has over 20,000 clones; 70% to 90% are singletons. This CDR3 region has 14 residues. CDR1 SGHNT and CDR2 YYREEE come from the germline V gene (reference sequence). With 4 bases removed from V and 4 bases from J, the gap between germline ends came to 12 bases. Sequencing was performed on CD4+ T cells from peripheral blood mononuclear cells, taken in the first trimester of pregnancy. This TCR was recovered from a female donor in good health, enrolled as a control in a pregnancy study. J is TRBJ2-1 and V is TRBV5-4; the D is unclear. CDR3 DNA: TGTGCCAGCAGCGCCGAACTAACTTACAATGAGCAGTTCTTC. As protein: CASSAELTYNEQFF. The complete variable domain, with remaining parts taken from reference TRBV5-4 and TRBJ2-1, reads ETGVTQSPTHLIKTRGQQVTLRCSSQSGHNTVSWYQQALGQGPQFIFQYYREEENGRGNFPPRFSGLQFPNYSSELNVNALELDDSALYLCASSAELTYNEQFFGPGTRLTVL.